This T cell receptor (beta chain) was recorded in a study of T cells in Graves' hyperthyroidism and ophthalmopathy. Stable disease denoted Graves' hyperthyroidism without ophthalmopathy progression within 18 months. The V gene's germline CDR1 is KGHSH and CDR2 LQKENI. This CDR3 is 16 amino acids long. Trimming took 4 bases from V and 4 from J; bases not matched to a gene: 4. This clonotype has at least ten counts. RNA transcripts yielded amplified TCR beta CDR3 regions. TCR CDR3 underwent first-round RT-PCR with the HTBI primer set. TCRdb reprocessed the multiplex PCR reads via MiXCR and lists one record per CDR3 protein. The sample has under 550,000 distinct CDR3 sequences, around 13% seen once.

The rearrangement uses TRBV18 and TRBJ2-3; 14 bases map to TRBD2. The receptor comes from a woman under 30 with Graves' hyperthyroidism. The source material was blood. In DNA, the CDR3 is TGTGCCAGCTCACAGGGACTAGCGGGAGCGGCAGATACGCAGTATTTT. It encodes CASSQGLAGAADTQYF.